The 23 T cell receptor beta chains below come from one sample, sequenced in a study of blood T cell repertoires in COVID-19. The repertoire was sequenced with immunoSEQ multiplex PCR; TCRdb's copy has only in-frame clones and lacks some. The repertoire includes 95,000 to 120,000 clones, about 83% of them detected once, and 4% to 4.5% sits in the top ten. Specimen: peripheral blood. The receptors here all came from a woman aged 70-85 years with acute or convalescent COVID-19.

The chain recombines TRBV5-6 with TRBJ1-6; D ambiguous. V was cut by 2 bases and J by 7 bases, with 7 bases left in between. CDR3 length equals 13 residues. Per germline, CDR1 SGHDT and CDR2 YYEEEE. CDR3 DNA: TGTGCCAGCAGCTTCCGGGGAAATTCACCCCTCCACTTT. Translated: CASSFRGNSPLHF.

This rearrangement joins TRBV20-1 to TRBJ2-3, with 9 bases lining up with TRBD1. Germline V gene lookup returns CDR1 DFQATT and CDR2 SNEGSKA (reference sequence). This CDR3 is 16 amino acids long. The V gene end was trimmed by 3 bases and the J gene end by 2 bases; junction bases not matched to a gene: 9. The CDR3, as DNA: TGCAGTGCTAGTATTCCCGGGACAGGGCTCACAGATACGCAGTATTTT. Encoded protein: CSASIPGTGLTDTQYF.

V and J are TRBV6-1 and TRBJ1-2; the D gene is possibly TRBD1 (5 bases). There are 17 residues in the CDR3. Germline lookup yields CDR1 MNHNS and CDR2 SASEGT. The ends were cut back, 0 bases at V and 1 base at J, with 15 bases in the middle. The CDR3 DNA is TGTGCCAGCAGTGAAGCGCTAGCGGGGCGCTTTAACTATGGCTACACCTTC. Its protein is CASSEALAGRFNYGYTF.

V usage is TRBV3-1 (or the pseudogene TRBV3-2) and J usage is TRBJ1-3, with TRBD1 as a possible D gene (6 bases). The CDR3 runs to 14 residues. Germline V gene sequence: CDR1 LGHDT, CDR2 YNNKEL (reference sequence). V was pared by 4 bases and J by 6 bases, with 13 bases between. The CDR3 loop reads CASSLRGGENTIYF. The CDR3 DNA sequence: TGTGCCAGCAGCCTCCGTGGGGGCGAAAACACCATATATTTT.

The CDR3: CASSTPLRGRSTEAFF. In DNA, the CDR3 is TGTGCCAGCAGCACACCCCTAAGGGGGCGGAGCACTGAAGCTTTCTTT. The chain is built from TRBV7-3 and TRBJ1-1; 7 nucleotides align to TRBD1. Germline trimming cut 5 bases from V and 4 bases from J; bases unmatched to any gene: 13. Germline V gene lookup returns CDR1 SGHTA and CDR2 FQGTGA. The CDR3 contains 16 residues.

The chain uses TRBV29-1 and TRBJ1-2; 7 nucleotides align to TRBD1. This CDR3 is 12 amino acids long. Looked up from germline, CDR1 is SQVTM and CDR2 is ANQGSEA. With 6 bases clipped from V and 3 bases from J, the junction kept 4 bases outside the gene matches. The CDR3 sequence is CSVAGQYYGYTF. The CDR3 DNA reads TGCAGCGTCGCGGGACAGTACTATGGCTACACCTTC.

The rearrangement links TRBV11-1 to TRBJ2-2; tentatively, D is TRBD1 (7 bases). The CDR3 runs to 18 residues. CDR1 and CDR2 from the germline V gene are SGHAT and FQDESV (reference sequence). V gave up 0 bases and J gave up 4 bases, with 18 bases separating them. The CDR3 DNA follows: TGTGCCAGCAGCTTAGCGACAGGGAGGCGTGGGAGCACCGGGGAGCTGTTTTTT. As protein: CASSLATGRRGSTGELFF.

CDR3 DNA sequence: TGTGCCAGCTCACCTCTCTCCAGCACAGATACGCAGTATTTT. It is translated as CASSPLSSTDTQYF. The chain couples TRBV18 to TRBJ2-3; D gene unclear. Germline CDR1 is KGHSH and CDR2 is LQKENI. The CDR3 consists of 14 residues. V was clipped by 3 bases and J by 0 bases, with 7 bases between them.

The chain uses TRBV15 and TRBJ1-4, with D possibly being TRBD1 (6 bases). Trimming stripped 5 bases from V and 3 bases from J, with 13 bases between. The CDR3 totals 15 residues. The germline CDR1 and CDR2 sequences are LNHNV and YYDKDF (reference sequence). Here the CDR3 reads CATSSGGGPNEKLFF. CDR3 DNA sequence: TGTGCCACCAGCTCCGGGGGGGGGCCTAATGAAAAACTGTTTTTT.

The V call is TRBV6-5, the J call TRBJ2-7, with 9 bases fitting TRBD1. The CDR3 spans 14 residues. Germline CDR1 MNHEY, CDR2 SVGAGI. V lost 5 bases to trimming and J lost 7 bases; unmatched junction nucleotides: 9. The CDR3 coding sequence is TGTGCCAGCAGTCCCGGGACAGGGATCAAAGAGCAGTACTTC. It yields the protein CASSPGTGIKEQYF.

The V call is TRBV28, the J call TRBJ2-6; TRBD1 aligns across 8 bases. CDR3 length equals 19 residues. With V trimmed by 4 bases and J by 0 bases, 11 bases remained unmatched. Germline CDR1 MDHEN, CDR2 SYDVKM. CDR3 in amino acids: CASSSTQQGGLSGANVLTF. CDR3 nucleotides: TGTGCCAGCAGTTCCACCCAACAGGGGGGACTCTCTGGGGCCAACGTCCTGACTTTC. Complete variable domain (other parts from reference TRBV28 and TRBJ2-6): DVKVTQSSRYLVKRTGEKVFLECVQDMDHENMFWYRQDPGLGLRLIYFSYDVKMKEKGDIPEGYSVSREKKERFSLILESASTNQTSMYLCASSSTQQGGLSGANVLTFGAGSRLTVL.

This clone came up many times. The chain combines TRBV25-1 with TRBJ2-7; 10 nucleotides line up with TRBD2. The CDR3 spans 17 residues. Germline V lookup: CDR1 MGHDK, CDR2 SYGVNS. V was clipped by 3 bases and J by 2 bases; unmatched bases: 10. The CDR3 is CASSDSVTSGYPYEQYF. CDR3 coding DNA: TGTGCCAGCAGTGATTCCGTGACTAGCGGGTACCCCTACGAGCAGTACTTC.

The chain has TRBV28 and TRBJ1-1, with TRBD1 matching 7 bases. CDR1 is MDHEN and CDR2 is SYDVKM in the germline V gene. The V segment lost 6 bases and the J segment 4 bases; nucleotides outside the gene matches: 5. The CDR3 length is 13 residues. CDR3: CASSDRVGTEAFF. CDR3 DNA sequence: TGTGCCAGCAGCGACAGGGTCGGCACTGAAGCTTTCTTT.

The rearrangement uses TRBV24-1 and TRBJ2-7; D might be TRBD1 (5 bases). Germline CDR1 and CDR2: KGHDR and SFDVKD. V gave up 8 bases and J gave up 2 bases, with 21 bases separating them. The CDR3 consists of 16 residues. The chain's CDR3 is CATILHVAGLAYEQYF. DNA of the CDR3: TGTGCCACCATACTCCACGTCGCAGGGCTCGCCTACGAGCAGTACTTC.

This sequence joins TRBV7-9 and TRBJ2-5, with D perhaps TRBD2 (5 bases). This CDR3 has 14 amino acids. Germline V lookup: CDR1 SEHNR, CDR2 FQNEAQ (reference sequence). V was cut by 3 bases and J by 6 bases, with 14 bases left in between. The DNA of the CDR3 is TGTGCCAGCAGCTTCTGGGCCGGGGAAAAGACCCAGTACTTC. It yields the protein CASSFWAGEKTQYF.

This clone was seen more than once but under ten times. The chain carries TRBV6-5 and TRBJ1-2; 10 bases are a match to TRBD1. V shed 7 bases, J shed 2 bases, and the junction held 7 bases outside the gene matches. The CDR3 is 15 amino acids. The germline V gene encodes CDR1 MNHEY and CDR2 SVGAGI. The CDR3 is CASNTLDRGNYGYTF. In nucleotides, the CDR3 is TGTGCCAGCAATACATTGGACAGGGGGAACTATGGCTACACCTTC.

The chain combines TRBV6-6 with TRBJ2-6; D uncertain. The CDR3 sequence is 16 residues long. Trimming removed 4 bases from V and 4 bases from J, with 14 bases in between. The V gene's germline CDR1 is MNHNY and CDR2 SVGAGI (reference sequence). CDR3 bases: TGTGCCAGCAGTTCCACCCACCGCGCGGGGGCCAACGTCCTGACTTTC. Its protein product is CASSSTHRAGANVLTF.

The rearrangement joins TRBV28 to TRBJ1-2, with 7 bases lining up with TRBD1. The CDR3 has 14 amino acids. Germline-derived CDR1 and CDR2 are MDHEN and SYDVKM. The trim removed 6 bases at V and 3 bases at J, leaving 7 bases unmatched. CDR3 amino acids: CASSPVTGYYGYTF. The CDR3 nucleotides are TGTGCCAGCAGCCCGGTGACAGGGTACTATGGCTACACCTTC.

The chain is built from TRBV3-1 (or the pseudogene TRBV3-2) and TRBJ2-1, with a possible D match to TRBD2 (6 bases). Trimming took 6 bases from V and 5 from J, leaving 20 bases between them. The length of the CDR3 is 16 residues. The germline V gene encodes CDR1 LGHDT and CDR2 YNNKEL (reference sequence). The DNA of the CDR3 is TGTGCCAGCAGTTCCTGGGGGAGGTCGGAAAACAATGAGCAGTTCTTC. Translation gives CASSSWGRSENNEQFF.

V and J are TRBV4-2 and TRBJ2-1; 9 positions match TRBD2. The CDR3 spans 16 residues. The V gene's germline CDR1 is LGHNA and CDR2 YNFKEQ. The V and J ends lost 8 bases and 5 bases, in that order; junction bases with no gene match: 13. The CDR3 sequence is CASGGINSGSHNEQFF. CDR3 bases: TGTGCCAGCGGGGGGATAAATAGCGGGAGTCACAATGAGCAGTTCTTC.

The CDR3 region is CASSLLGGGVSNQPQHF. The CDR3 DNA reads as TGTGCCAGCAGTTTATTAGGCGGCGGCGTTAGCAATCAGCCCCAGCATTTT. The V and J genes are TRBV28 and TRBJ1-5; D unresolved. The CDR3 covers 17 residues. The germline V and J ends were trimmed by 1 base and 0 bases, with 13 bases remaining between them. Germline V gives CDR1 MDHEN, CDR2 SYDVKM.

This clone has just one count. V and J are TRBV12-5 and TRBJ1-2; D might be TRBD1 (5 bases). Trimming took off 2 bases at V and 4 bases at J, with 11 bases between the two ends. The CDR3 runs to 14 residues. CDR1 LGHNT and CDR2 FRNRAP come from the germline V gene. This CDR3 is CASGLSSTVYGYTF. The CDR3 nucleotides are TGTGCTAGTGGTTTGTCATCGACAGTCTATGGCTACACCTTC.

This chain joins TRBV7-9 and TRBJ1-2; tentatively, D is TRBD1 (5 bases). This CDR3 region has 15 residues. V was cut by 1 base and J by 7 bases, with 16 bases left in between. Germline V gene data show CDR1 as SEHNR and CDR2 as FQNEAQ (reference sequence). CDR3 in amino acids: CASSLDLGRASGYTF. The CDR3 DNA reads TGTGCCAGCAGCTTAGATCTAGGCAGGGCCAGTGGCTACACCTTC. The whole variable domain, filled in from reference TRBV7-9 and TRBJ1-2, reads DTGVSQNPRHKITKRGQNVTFRCDPISEHNRLYWYRQTLGQGPEFLTYFQNEAQLEKSRLLSDRFSAERPKGSFSTLEIQRTEQGDSAMYLCASSLDLGRASGYTFGSGTRLTVV.